This is a list of T cell receptor beta chains from one sample in a study of cytomegalovirus exposure and HLA in healthy donors. The data were produced by immunoSEQ multiplex PCR, yet TCRdb's version contains in-frame clones alone and is incomplete. Of about 59,000 clones in the sample, about four fifths were seen once. Material: PBMCs. The source is a man aged 25-40 years in good health and CMV-seropositive. CDR3s include the opening cysteine and the closing phenylalanine or tryptophan. A D gene is named only where the DNA matches it firmly. Some rows mark clone size as missing; the rest say once, few, many or name a class of expanded clone.

TRBJ2-3,NA,TRBD2,TRBV5-1,CASSWRRATAGGDTQYF,TGCGCCAGCAGCTGGCGGAGGGCTACAGCGGGGGGAGATACGCAGTATTTT
TRBJ1-1,few,NA,TRBV5-1,CASSSDSSLMNTEAFF,TGCGCCAGCAGCTCCGACAGTAGTCTCATGAACACTGAAGCTTTCTTT
TRBJ1-1,few,NA,TRBV30,CAWSVIRAGAFF,TGTGCCTGGAGTGTAATCAGGGCCGGCGCTTTCTTT
TRBJ2-7,NA,TRBD1,TRBV7-9,CASSEWTGGGGEQYF,TGTGCCAGCAGCGAGTGGACAGGGGGCGGGGGTGAGCAGTACTTC
TRBJ1-5,NA,NA,TRBV30,CAWSEGQINQPQHF,TGTGCCTGGAGTGAAGGACAGATAAATCAGCCCCAGCATTTT
TRBJ1-5,NA,NA,TRBV4-3,CASSQDRGNPQHF,TGCGCCAGCAGCCAAGATCGGGGGAATCCCCAGCATTTT
TRBJ2-3,once,TRBD2,TRBV19,CASSSTAGGPGDTQYF,TGTGCCAGTAGTTCCACAGCGGGGGGGCCGGGAGATACGCAGTATTTT
TRBJ1-4,few,NA,TRBV6-1,CASRTGGANEKLFF,TGTGCCAGCAGAACAGGTGGGGCTAATGAAAAACTGTTTTTT
TRBJ2-5,NA,NA,TRBV15,CATSRDNRETQYF,TGTGCCACCAGCAGAGATAATCGGGAGACCCAGTACTTC
TRBJ2-3,medium-sized,NA,TRBV30,CAWSGLTDTQYF,TGTGCCTGGAGTGGTCTCACAGATACGCAGTATTTT
TRBJ2-5,few,TRBD2,TRBV5-1,CASSLQRGHQETQYF,TGCGCCAGCAGCTTGCAGCGGGGGCACCAAGAGACCCAGTACTTC
TRBJ1-2,NA,TRBD1,TRBV18,CASSQTDRGLSGYTF,TGTGCCAGCTCCCAGACGGACAGGGGGCTAAGTGGCTACACCTTC
TRBJ1-1,NA,NA,TRBV30,CAWSIRTAGTEAFF,TGTGCCTGGAGTATTAGGACGGCGGGTACTGAAGCTTTCTTT
TRBJ2-6,once,TRBD1,TRBV28,CASSFQGAGANVLTF,TGTGCCAGCAGTTTCCAGGGGGCTGGGGCCAACGTCCTGACTTTC
TRBJ1-2,NA,NA,TRBV27,CASSPSYGYTF,TGTGCCAGCTCTCCCAGCTATGGCTACACCTTC
TRBJ2-7,NA,NA,TRBV29-1,CSVTGSTYEQYF,TGCAGCGTGACAGGCTCAACCTACGAGCAGTACTTC
TRBJ2-1,few,NA,TRBV6-6,CASSPRVGYNEQFF,TGTGCCAGCAGTCCGCGGGTAGGCTACAATGAGCAGTTCTTC
TRBJ2-1,once,NA,TRBV28,CASSDDRRRQFF,TGTGCCAGCAGTGACGACAGGCGACGACAGTTCTTC
TRBJ2-1,NA,TRBD2,TRBV7-9,CASSLPFRLAGVRNEQFF,TGTGCCAGCAGCTTACCTTTCCGACTAGCGGGGGTGAGGAATGAGCAGTTCTTC
TRBJ2-4,NA,NA,TRBV7-2,CASNSDRLDIQYF,TGTGCCAGCAACAGTGACAGGTTGGACATTCAGTACTTC
TRBJ1-2,NA,NA,TRBV27,CASSWAVAGYGYTF,TGTGCCAGCAGTTGGGCGGTTGCGGGTTATGGCTACACCTTC
TRBJ1-1,few,TRBD1,TRBV11-3,CASSSGTVTEAFF,TGTGCCAGCAGCTCCGGGACAGTCACTGAAGCTTTCTTT
TRBJ2-7,NA,NA,TRBV27,CASSLNGANLVYEQYF,TGTGCCAGCAGTTTAAACGGAGCTAACCTCGTCTACGAGCAGTACTTC
TRBJ1-1,NA,NA,TRBV20-1,CSGAMNTEAFF,TGCAGTGGGGCAATGAACACTGAAGCTTTCTTT
TRBJ2-7,few,TRBD1,TRBV7-9,CASSPGQGPYEQYF,TGTGCCAGCAGCCCAGGACAGGGCCCCTACGAGCAGTACTTC
TRBJ1-4,NA,TRBD1,TRBV9,CASRPGQGATNEKLFF,TGTGCCAGCAGACCGGGACAGGGGGCAACTAATGAAAAACTGTTTTTT
TRBJ2-7,NA,TRBD2,TRBV30,CAWTGGGHPYEQYF,TGTGCCTGGACCGGGGGGGGTCACCCCTACGAGCAGTACTTC
TRBJ1-6,NA,TRBD1,TRBV7-2,CASSLEGTGRSPLHF,TGTGCCAGCAGCTTAGAGGGGACAGGGAGATCACCCCTCCACTTT
TRBJ1-6,NA,NA,TRBV7-9,CASSLYGGPPLHF,TGTGCCAGCAGCTTGTATGGCGGGCCACCCCTCCACTTT
TRBJ2-7,NA,NA,TRBV19,CASSLNREGSYEQYF,TGTGCCAGTAGTCTCAACAGGGAAGGGTCCTACGAGCAGTACTTC
TRBJ2-5,NA,TRBD2,TRBV5-6,CASSRAGDPETQYF,TGTGCCAGCAGCAGGGCGGGGGATCCGGAGACCCAGTACTTC
TRBJ2-2,NA,TRBD1,TRBV2,CASTYDRAAVSTGELFF,TGTGCCAGCACCTACGACAGGGCAGCGGTGAGCACCGGGGAGCTGTTTTTT
TRBJ2-4,NA,NA,TRBV7-3,CASSLSGQRDIQYF,TGTGCCAGCAGCTTAAGTGGGCAGAGGGACATTCAGTACTTC
TRBJ2-1,NA,NA,TRBV11-2,CASSALGARFF,TGTGCCAGCAGCGCCCTGGGGGCAAGGTTCTTC
TRBJ1-2,NA,NA,TRBV28,CASSLMAYGYTF,TGTGCCAGCAGTTTGATGGCCTATGGCTACACCTTC
TRBJ2-5,NA,TRBD2,TRBV5-1,CASSMGLAGPQETQYF,TGCGCCAGCAGCATGGGACTAGCGGGGCCCCAAGAGACCCAGTACTTC
TRBJ2-3,NA,NA,TRBV30,CAWSLSANTQYF,TGTGCCTGGAGTCTCAGTGCCAATACGCAGTATTTT